This T cell receptor (beta chain) was sequenced during a study of Ad26.COV2.S vaccination and SARS-CoV-2 variants. Study as a whole: In the study, Ad26.COV2.S was injected intramuscularly once, or twice 56 days apart.

The assay was immunoSEQ multiplex PCR, and TCRdb's table has in-frame clones only and misses some. This sample has fewer than 400,000 clones; 89% occur once, and the top ten carry under 2%. Treatment defined: over 15 received Ad26.COV2.S at low or high dose, single or two shots; roughly five received placebo; per-sample allocation not given. Collection of samples fell on day 63 after the first vaccine or placebo injection. The study's findings and limits: Placebo recipients trailed vaccine recipients in spike-specific TCR breadth. After vaccination, reports described spike-specific CD8+ and CD4+ T cell responses as showing substantial breadth. Analyses of TCR breadth and depth may have underestimated total T cell responses.

On this clone itself: Its antigen is not identified.

This TCR was sampled from a person aged 18-65 years who received the Ad26.COV2.S COVID-19 vaccine or a placebo. The specimen comprised peripheral blood, sampled in a trial of Ad26.COV2.S vaccine versus placebo.

In DNA, the CDR3 is TGCGCCAGCAGCCAAGAATACAGCGGGGGGCGAGAGACCCAGTACTTC. This encodes CASSQEYSGGRETQYF. The V call is TRBV4-1, the J call TRBJ2-5; 9 bases match TRBD2. The CDR3 loop spans 16 amino acids. The V segment lost 0 bases and the J segment 4 bases; nucleotides outside the gene matches: 6. Germline-derived CDR1 and CDR2 are MGHRA and YSYEKL.